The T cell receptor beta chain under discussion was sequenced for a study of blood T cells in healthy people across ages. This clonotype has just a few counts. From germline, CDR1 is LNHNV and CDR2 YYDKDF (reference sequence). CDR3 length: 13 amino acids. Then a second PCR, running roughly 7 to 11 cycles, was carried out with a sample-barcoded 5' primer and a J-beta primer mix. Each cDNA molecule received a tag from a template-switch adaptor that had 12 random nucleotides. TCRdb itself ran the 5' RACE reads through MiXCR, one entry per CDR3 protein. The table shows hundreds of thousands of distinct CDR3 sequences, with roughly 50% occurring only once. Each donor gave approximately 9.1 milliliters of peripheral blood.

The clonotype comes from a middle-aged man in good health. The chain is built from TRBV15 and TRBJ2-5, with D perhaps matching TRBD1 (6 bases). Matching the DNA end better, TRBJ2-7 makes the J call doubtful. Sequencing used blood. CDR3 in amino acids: CATSSSPGDEQYF. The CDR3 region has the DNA TGTGCCACCAGCAGTAGTCCAGGGGACGAGCAGTACTTC.